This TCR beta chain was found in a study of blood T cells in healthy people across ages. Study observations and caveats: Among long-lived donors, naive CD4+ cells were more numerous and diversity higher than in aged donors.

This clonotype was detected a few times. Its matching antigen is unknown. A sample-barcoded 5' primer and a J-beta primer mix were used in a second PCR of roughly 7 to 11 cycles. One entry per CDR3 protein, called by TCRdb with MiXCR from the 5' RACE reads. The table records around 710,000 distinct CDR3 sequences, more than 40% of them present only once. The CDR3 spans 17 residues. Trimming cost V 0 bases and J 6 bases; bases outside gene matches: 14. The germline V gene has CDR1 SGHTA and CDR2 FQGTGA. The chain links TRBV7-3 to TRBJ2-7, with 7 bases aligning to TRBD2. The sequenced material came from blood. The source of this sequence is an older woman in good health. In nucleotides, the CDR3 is TGTGCCAGCAGCTTAACGAGTCTCGGCGGGAGTTCTGTCGAGCAGTACTTC. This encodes CASSLTSLGGSSVEQYF.